A selection of T cell receptor beta chains follows, all from one sample in a study of human T cells and chemical hapten exposure. TCRdb independently ran MiXCR on the RACE reads; one entry per CDR3 protein. This sample has 70,000 to 90,000 distinct CDR3 sequences, with about 10% found just once. The specimen comprised whole blood, sampled in connection with sensitization to the hapten diphenylcyclopropenone (DPC). The receptors were sampled from a woman aged 45 to 65 with alopecia areata. Some clones in this sample may be carry-over from other donors' samples. Each CDR3 is given with its conserved first and last residue. The D gene is left open where the match is weak. Clone size is shown for a subset of rows, as once, few, many or a class of expanded clone.

size	V	D	J	CDR3	DNA
few	TRBV2	TRBD2	TRBJ2-1	CASREGLAGGINEQFF	TGTGCCAGCAGAGAGGGACTAGCGGGAGGGATCAATGAGCAGTTCTTC
-	TRBV6-2/TRBV6-3	TRBD2	TRBJ2-1	CASRRTGTSGRAGNEQFF	TGTGCCAGCAGGCGCACCGGGACTAGCGGGAGGGCCGGGAATGAGCAGTTCTTC
few	TRBV6-2/TRBV6-3	-	TRBJ1-5	CASSFPGGSNQPQHF	TGTGCCAGCAGTTTCCCCGGTGGTAGCAATCAGCCCCAGCATTTT
once	TRBV2	TRBD2	TRBJ2-2	CASSARLATGELFF	TGTGCCAGCAGCGCCCGACTAGCCACCGGGGAGCTGTTTTTT
few	TRBV6-4	-	TRBJ2-2	CASSDQDPGELFF	TGTGCCAGCAGTGATCAGGATCCCGGGGAGCTGTTTTTT
-	TRBV12-3/TRBV12-4	-	TRBJ2-3	CASSPRLGRTDTQYF	TGTGCCAGCAGTCCCAGGCTGGGGAGGACAGATACGCAGTATTTT
-	TRBV2	-	TRBJ2-1	CASNPPYSNEQFF	TGTGCCAGCAATCCCCCGTACTCCAATGAGCAGTTCTTC
few	TRBV7-6	-	TRBJ2-1	CASVRIGGGANEQFF	TGTGCCAGCGTTCGGATCGGGGGAGGTGCAAATGAGCAGTTCTTC
many	TRBV6-2/TRBV6-3	-	TRBJ2-3	CASSPETDTQYF	TGTGCCAGCAGCCCCGAAACAGATACGCAGTATTTT
-	TRBV28	-	TRBJ1-1	CASYRDENTEAFF	TGTGCCAGCTACAGGGACGAGAACACTGAAGCTTTCTTT
few	TRBV7-8	-	TRBJ2-1	CASKRGGTSDEQFF	TGTGCCAGCAAAAGGGGGGGTACTAGCGATGAGCAGTTCTTC
-	TRBV19	TRBD2	TRBJ2-3	CASSRNGRHTSGSSTDTQYF	TGTGCCAGTAGCCGGAACGGGCGGCACACTAGCGGGTCTAGCACAGATACGCAGTATTTT
-	TRBV7-9	TRBD1	TRBJ2-1	CASSLEGTDNEQFF	TGTGCCAGCAGCTTAGAGGGGACAGACAATGAGCAGTTCTTC
few	TRBV20-1	-	TRBJ1-5	CSARDNSQPQHF	TGCAGTGCTAGAGATAATAGTCAGCCCCAGCATTTT
many	TRBV12-3/TRBV12-4	TRBD2	TRBJ2-1	CASSSSWTSGSNEQFF	TGTGCCAGCAGCTCCTCCTGGACTAGCGGGAGCAATGAGCAGTTCTTC
few	TRBV6-6	TRBD2	TRBJ2-1	CASRLQTGGYNEQFF	TGTGCCAGCAGGCTGCAGACGGGGGGCTACAATGAGCAGTTCTTC
-	TRBV11-2	TRBD2	TRBJ2-7	CASTRPGTRANEQYF	TGTGCCAGCACTCGACCCGGGACTAGGGCTAACGAGCAGTACTTC
many	TRBV28	TRBD1	TRBJ1-5	CASSLSPLGQGGPGYQPQHF	TGTGCCAGCAGTTTATCCCCGCTCGGACAGGGCGGACCTGGCTATCAGCCCCAGCATTTT
few	TRBV5-5	TRBD1	TRBJ2-1	CASSSGGLTANEQFF	TGTGCCAGCAGCTCAGGGGGCCTTACGGCCAATGAGCAGTTCTTC
many	TRBV7-2	-	TRBJ1-5	CASSLDSSNQPQHF	TGTGCCAGCAGCTTGGACAGTAGCAATCAGCCCCAGCATTTT
-	TRBV28	TRBD1	TRBJ1-2	CASSAGTGVPNYGYTF	TGTGCCAGCAGCGCCGGGACAGGGGTACCTAACTATGGCTACACCTTC
-	TRBV6-1	-	TRBJ2-3	CASRTVSTDTQYF	TGTGCCAGCCGGACAGTAAGCACAGATACGCAGTATTTT
few	TRBV29-1	TRBD1	TRBJ2-2	CSVVQGGAGELFF	TGCAGCGTTGTACAGGGGGGCGCCGGGGAGCTGTTTTTT
-	TRBV10-3	-	TRBJ2-7	CAISDSFYEQYF	TGTGCCATCAGTGATAGCTTCTACGAGCAGTACTTC
many	TRBV20-1	-	TRBJ1-4	CSARSGAHNEKLFF	TGCAGTGCTAGATCAGGGGCCCATAATGAAAAACTGTTTTTT
-	TRBV27	TRBD1	TRBJ1-4	CASSQGAGGLANEKLFF	TGTGCCAGCAGCCAAGGGGCAGGGGGCCTAGCTAATGAAAAACTGTTTTTT
few	TRBV10-2	-	TRBJ1-2	CASSEGQTGTLASF	TGCGCCAGCAGTGAGGGCCAAACCGGGACTCTCGCTTCCTTC
many	TRBV30	TRBD1	TRBJ1-2	CAWSAGTGDGYTF	TGTGCCTGGAGTGCCGGGACAGGGGATGGCTACACCTTC
few	TRBV20-1	-	TRBJ2-7	CSAQISSSYEQYF	TGCAGTGCTCAGATTTCTAGCTCCTACGAGCAGTACTTC
many	TRBV27	-	TRBJ2-3	CASSPVGTRGTDTQYF	TGTGCCAGCAGTCCGGTCGGGACACGTGGCACAGATACGCAGTATTTT
many	TRBV20-1	-	TRBJ2-3	CSATSIGSTSDTQYF	TGCAGTGCAACATCTATCGGGAGCACATCGGATACGCAGTATTTT
-	TRBV18	-	TRBJ1-4	CASSPSSGVRGYNEKLFF	TGTGCCAGCTCACCATCGTCGGGAGTACGGGGGTATAATGAAAAACTGTTTTTT